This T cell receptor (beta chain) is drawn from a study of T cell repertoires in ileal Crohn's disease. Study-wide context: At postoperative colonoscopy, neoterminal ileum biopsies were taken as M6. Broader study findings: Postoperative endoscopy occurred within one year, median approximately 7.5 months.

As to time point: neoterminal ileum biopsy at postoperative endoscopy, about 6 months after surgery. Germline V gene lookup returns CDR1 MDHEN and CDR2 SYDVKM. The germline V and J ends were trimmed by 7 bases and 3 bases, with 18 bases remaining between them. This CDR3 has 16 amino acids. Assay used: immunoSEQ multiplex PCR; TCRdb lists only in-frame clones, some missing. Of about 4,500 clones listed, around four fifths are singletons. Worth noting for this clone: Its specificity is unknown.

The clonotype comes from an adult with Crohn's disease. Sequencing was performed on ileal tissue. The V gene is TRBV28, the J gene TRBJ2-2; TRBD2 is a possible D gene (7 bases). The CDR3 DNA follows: TGTGCCAGCACTCAAGTAGGGCGGGGGCACACCGGGGAGCTGTTTTTT. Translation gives CASTQVGRGHTGELFF.